This T cell receptor beta chain comes out of a study of glioma-infiltrating T cells. At the level of the study: Presurgical dexamethasone in glioma patients lasted six or fewer days.

The iRepertoire nested amplicon-rescue multiplex PCR amplified TCR alpha and beta CDR3s from RNA. One entry per CDR3 protein results from TCRdb running MiXCR on the multiplex PCR reads. The sample includes more than 350,000 distinct CDR3 sequences, around 45% of them seen just once. With 5 bases removed from V and 1 base from J, the gap between germline ends came to 9 bases. CDR3 length: 14 residues. In germline, CDR1 is MGHRA, CDR2 YSYEKL. This clonotype has just a few counts. The rearrangement joins TRBV4-1 to TRBJ2-1, with TRBD1 as a possible D gene (6 bases). This sequence was found in a human donor with low-grade glioma or glioblastoma, undergoing nonglioma brain surgery, or in good health (not recorded which). The specimen was glioma tissue, nonneoplastic brain tissue, or PBMCs (not recorded which). CDR3 bases: TGCGCCAGCAGCAGGACAGTGTCCTACAATGAGCAGTTCTTC. Protein sequence: CASSRTVSYNEQFF.